This T cell receptor (beta chain) is from a study of T cell repertoires in cytomegalovirus infection. Study-wide background: Researchers turned to recently identified HLA-C-restricted CMV epitopes as well as well-studied HLA-B-restricted ones. General study results and limits: There were HLA-C-restricted CMV-specific TCR beta clonotypes dominating the ex vivo response.

Germline CDR1 and CDR2: MNHEY and SMNVEV (reference sequence). The CDR3 loop spans 18 amino acids. V dropped 6 bases and J dropped 3 bases, with 24 bases sitting between them. As concerns this clonotype: As yet, its antigen is unknown.

TCRdb re-derived calls from the reads in MiXCR, one entry per CDR3 protein. The sample lists around 800,000 distinct CDR3 sequences, 30% to 35% seen once, with about an eighth in the top ten. This receptor was taken from a human donor in good health (CMV status not recorded). Some clones in this sample may be carry-over from other donors' samples. The source material was cultured CD8+ T cells from PBMCs, sampled from culture after CMV antigen stimulation. The V gene is TRBV27, the J gene TRBJ2-1; D may match TRBD1 or TRBD2 (5 bases each). The CDR3 nucleotides are TGTGCCAGCAGCATAGCCCCGTCGGGACCCATTATCTACAATGAGCAGTTCTTC. Protein product: CASSIAPSGPIIYNEQFF.